One sample yielded the 13 T cell receptor beta chains listed below, sequenced in a study of shared clonotypes between healthy human individuals (dated by TCRdb to the early 2020s). Library preparation was by the immunoSEQ multiplex PCR assay. The table comes from immuneACCESS by way of TCRdb, which keeps in-frame sequences with V and J called. Part of the clones is missing from these tables; in studies checked, under half for an unresolved V gene and the rest for unknown reasons. The sample contains roughly 1 million clones, roughly 70% of them found a single time. Over 1.3% of the sample lies in the top ten. Input material: memory CD4+ T cells sorted from blood. The cell subset or site tag for this specimen amounts to: CD45RA-negative fraction. These receptors were obtained from a man aged 18-30 years in good health.

The V and J genes are TRBV28 and TRBJ2-7, with no clear D. CDR3 length: 15 residues. Germline-derived CDR1 and CDR2 are MDHEN and SYDVKM. V lost 6 bases to trimming and J lost 3 bases, with 18 bases between them. CDR3 protein: CASRSSGRTIYEQYF. CDR3 DNA sequence: TGTGCCAGCAGATCCTCAGGACGGACCATCTACGAGCAGTACTTC. Based on the CDR3 plus reference TRBV28 and TRBJ2-7, the full variable domain is DVKVTQSSRYLVKRTGEKVFLECVQDMDHENMFWYRQDPGLGLRLIYFSYDVKMKEKGDIPEGYSVSREKKERFSLILESASTNQTSMYLCASRSSGRTIYEQYFGPGTRLTVT.

This rearrangement joins TRBV10-3 to TRBJ2-5; no clear D. Germline loops: CDR1 ENHRY, CDR2 SYGVKD. V was cut by 5 bases and J by 4 bases, with 5 bases left in between. The CDR3 runs 11 residues. CDR3 nucleotide sequence: TGTGCCATCAGTCCCGGAGAGACCCAGTACTTC. Translated: CAISPGETQYF.

The chain links TRBV10-3 to TRBJ2-1; 10 bases fit TRBD2. This CDR3 contains 14 residues. V dropped 5 bases and J dropped 7; count of bases not matched to a gene: 5. The germline gives CDR1 ENHRY, CDR2 SYGVKD. DNA of the CDR3: TGTGCCATCAGTACAGCGGGGGGGCCAAATGAGCAGTTCTTC. This codes for CAISTAGGPNEQFF.

The chain recombines TRBV5-6 with TRBJ2-7, with D possibly matching TRBD2 (6 bases). The CDR3 is made up of 14 amino acids. Germline CDR1 SGHDT, CDR2 YYEEEE. V was trimmed by 5 bases and J by 6 bases, leaving 18 bases between them. The CDR3 reads CASRGNSGGFEQYF. CDR3 bases: TGTGCCAGCAGGGGAAACAGTGGAGGGTTCGAGCAGTACTTC.

The rearrangement uses TRBV21-1 and TRBJ1-3. TRBV21-1 is an annotated pseudogene. The CDR3 has 16 amino acids. CDR3 in DNA: TGTGCCAGCAGCAAAGGTGGGTCACAATCTGAATACACCATATATTTT. Translated, it gives CASSKGGSQSEYTIYF.

V is TRBV4-1 and J is TRBJ2-3, with 7 bases lining up with TRBD2. Germline CDR1 and CDR2: MGHRA and YSYEKL. CDR3 size: 16 residues. Trimming removed 2 bases from V and 0 bases from J; junction bases left unmatched: 5. This chain's CDR3 is CASSQLAGTSTDTQYF. In DNA form, the CDR3 reads TGCGCCAGCAGCCAATTAGCGGGTACTAGCACAGATACGCAGTATTTT.

V and J are TRBV4-1 and TRBJ1-5, with D maybe TRBD1 (5 bases). CDR1 is MGHRA, CDR2 YSYEKL, per germline. V lost 0 bases to trimming and J lost 8 bases, with 20 bases between them. This CDR3 spans 17 amino acids. CDR3 protein: CASSQETTGTLSKPQHF. CDR3 nucleotide sequence: TGCGCCAGCAGCCAAGAGACCACCGGGACCCTATCCAAGCCCCAGCATTTT.

This clone was recorded once. V gene TRBV30 combines with J gene TRBJ2-5, with 7 positions matching TRBD1. Trimming at V came to 1 base and at J to 4 bases, leaving 9 bases not matched to a gene. This CDR3 comprises 15 residues. Germline CDR1 is GTSNPN and CDR2 is SVGIG (reference sequence). CDR3 sequence reads: CAWSALQGWGETQYF. CDR3 DNA: TGTGCCTGGAGTGCGCTACAGGGGTGGGGAGAGACCCAGTACTTC.

This chain connects TRBV30 to TRBJ1-2; 9 bases map to TRBD1. Trimming at V came to 5 bases and at J to 2 bases, leaving 6 bases not matched to a gene. CDR1 GTSNPN and CDR2 SVGIG come from the germline V gene (reference sequence). CDR3 length equals 14 residues. CDR3 loop: CAWQRQGVNYGYTF. The CDR3 coding sequence is TGTGCCTGGCAGAGACAGGGGGTAAACTATGGCTACACCTTC.

V is TRBV6-6 and J is TRBJ1-1, with 10 positions matching TRBD1. Germline trimming cut 5 bases from V and 6 bases from J; bases unmatched to any gene: 9. Germline CDR1 and CDR2: MNHNY and SVGAGI (reference sequence). The CDR3 runs to 15 residues. The CDR3 sequence is CASSPRDRGIAEAFF. The CDR3 DNA reads as TGTGCCAGCAGTCCCCGGGACAGGGGTATCGCTGAAGCTTTCTTT.

This sequence joins TRBV28 and TRBJ2-7; tentatively, D is TRBD2 (5 bases). Trimming took 1 base from V and 5 from J, leaving 21 bases between them. The CDR3 extends over 17 amino acids. The germline V gene has CDR1 MDHEN and CDR2 SYDVKM. The DNA for the CDR3 is TGTGCCAGCAGTTTATATGCCCTGAACGCGGAGGCAGACGAGCAGTACTTC. This encodes CASSLYALNAEADEQYF.

This clone was detected a few times. The chain recombines TRBV5-4 with TRBJ1-3, with D possibly being TRBD1 (5 bases). There are 15 residues in the CDR3. Germline V gene lookup returns CDR1 SGHNT and CDR2 YYREEE (reference sequence). Trimming shortened V by 0 bases and J by 2 bases, and 9 bases separated the two germline ends. The DNA for the CDR3 is TGTGCCAGCAGCTTGGATCCGGGGCCTGGAAACACCATATATTTT. It yields the protein CASSLDPGPGNTIYF.

The chain combines TRBV18 with TRBJ2-2; tentatively, D is TRBD1 (6 bases). This CDR3 is 14 amino acids long. CDR1 is KGHSH, CDR2 LQKENI, per germline. V dropped 6 bases and J dropped 4 bases, with 12 bases sitting between them. The CDR3 sequence is CASSQGQTTGELFF. The CDR3 coding sequence is TGTGCCAGCTCTCAAGGACAGACCACCGGGGAGCTGTTTTTT. Drawing the rest from reference TRBV18 and TRBJ2-2, the complete variable domain is NAGVMQNPRHLVRRRGQEARLRCSPMKGHSHVYWYRQLPEEGLKFMVYLQKENIIDESGMPKERFSAEFPKEGPSILRIQQVVRGDSAAYFCASSQGQTTGELFFGEGSRLTVL.